This TCR beta chain was profiled in a study of CD8 T cells in Susac syndrome. To note about this clonotype: Antigen specificity is unknown.

Whole-study results and caveats: An acknowledgment was made by the study that its TCR sequencing and HLA analysis involved relatively few individuals.

Peripheral blood CD8+ and CD4+ T cells were profiled by TCR beta sequencing. Roughly 0.45 to 1 ug RNA was reverse transcribed with random hexamers. A multiplex approach, immunoSEQ multiplex PCR, amplified TCR beta CDR3 across 54 Vbeta and 13 Jbeta. One entry per CDR3 protein results from TCRdb running MiXCR on the immunoSEQ multiplex PCR reads. The sample gives about 140,000 distinct CDR3 sequences, 94% of which show up once; over 0.25% is in the top ten. The CDR3 sequence is 12 residues long. V shed 4 bases and J shed 5 bases, with 9 bases lying between them. Germline CDR1 SEHNR, CDR2 FQNEAQ (reference sequence).

Sequencing used CD8+ T cells from PBMCs. The chain carries TRBV7-9 and TRBJ2-7; no clear D. This clonotype was sampled from a human donor in good health. The CDR3 here is CASSSLGHEQYF. The DNA for the CDR3 is TGTGCCAGCAGCTCCCTGGGCCACGAGCAGTACTTC.